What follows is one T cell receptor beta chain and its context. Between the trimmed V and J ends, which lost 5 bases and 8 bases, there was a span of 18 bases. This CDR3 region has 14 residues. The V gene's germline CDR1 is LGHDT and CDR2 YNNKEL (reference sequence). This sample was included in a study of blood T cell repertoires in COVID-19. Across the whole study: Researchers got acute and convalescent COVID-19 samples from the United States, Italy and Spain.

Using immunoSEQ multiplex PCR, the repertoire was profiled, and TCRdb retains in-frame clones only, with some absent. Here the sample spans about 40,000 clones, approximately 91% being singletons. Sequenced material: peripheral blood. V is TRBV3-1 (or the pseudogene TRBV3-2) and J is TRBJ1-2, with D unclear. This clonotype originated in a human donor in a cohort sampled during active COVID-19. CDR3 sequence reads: CASSSDFPGSGYTF. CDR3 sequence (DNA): TGTGCCAGCAGCTCAGACTTTCCCGGGTCGGGCTACACCTTC.